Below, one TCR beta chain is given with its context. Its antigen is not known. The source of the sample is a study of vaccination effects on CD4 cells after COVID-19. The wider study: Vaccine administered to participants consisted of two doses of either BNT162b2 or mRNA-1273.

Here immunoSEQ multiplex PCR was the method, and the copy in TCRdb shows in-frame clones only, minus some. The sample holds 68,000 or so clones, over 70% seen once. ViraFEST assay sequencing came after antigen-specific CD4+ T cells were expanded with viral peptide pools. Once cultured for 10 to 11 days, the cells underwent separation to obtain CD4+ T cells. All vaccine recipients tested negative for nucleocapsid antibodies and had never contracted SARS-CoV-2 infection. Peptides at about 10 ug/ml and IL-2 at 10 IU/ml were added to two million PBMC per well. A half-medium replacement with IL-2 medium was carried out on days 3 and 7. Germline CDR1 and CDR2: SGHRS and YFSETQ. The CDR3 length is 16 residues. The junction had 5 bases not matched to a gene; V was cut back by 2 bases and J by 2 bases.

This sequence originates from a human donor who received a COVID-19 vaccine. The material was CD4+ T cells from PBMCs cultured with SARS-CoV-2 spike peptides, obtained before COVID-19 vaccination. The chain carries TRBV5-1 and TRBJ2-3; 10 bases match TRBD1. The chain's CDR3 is CASSFSGQGNTDTQYF. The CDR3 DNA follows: TGCGCCAGCAGCTTCTCGGGACAGGGGAACACAGATACGCAGTATTTT. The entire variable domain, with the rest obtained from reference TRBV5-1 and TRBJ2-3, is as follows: KAGVTQTPRYLIKTRGQQVTLSCSPISGHRSVSWYQQTPGQGLQFLFEYFSETQRNKGNFPGRFSGRQFSNSRSEMNVSTLELGDSALYLCASSFSGQGNTDTQYFGPGTRLTVL.